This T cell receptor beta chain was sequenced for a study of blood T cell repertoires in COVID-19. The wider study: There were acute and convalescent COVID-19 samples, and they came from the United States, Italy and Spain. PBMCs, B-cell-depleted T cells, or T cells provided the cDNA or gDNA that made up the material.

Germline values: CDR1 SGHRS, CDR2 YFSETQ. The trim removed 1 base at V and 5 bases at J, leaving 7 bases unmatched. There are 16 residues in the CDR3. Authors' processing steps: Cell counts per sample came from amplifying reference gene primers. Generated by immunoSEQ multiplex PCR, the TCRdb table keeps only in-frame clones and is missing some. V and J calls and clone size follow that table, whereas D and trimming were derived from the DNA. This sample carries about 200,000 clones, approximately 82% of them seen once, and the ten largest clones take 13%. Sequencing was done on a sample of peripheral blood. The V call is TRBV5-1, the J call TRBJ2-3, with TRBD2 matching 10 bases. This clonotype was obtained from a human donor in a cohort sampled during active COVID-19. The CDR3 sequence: CASSLNSGRWRDTQYF. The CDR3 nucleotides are TGCGCCAGCAGCTTGAATAGCGGGAGGTGGAGAGATACGCAGTATTTT.